The 4 T cell receptor beta chains listed next were all sequenced from one sample in a study of T cell responses to AZD1222 COVID-19 vaccine. The data were produced by immunoSEQ multiplex PCR, yet TCRdb's version contains in-frame clones alone and is incomplete. The sample lists some 160,000 clones, around 90% occurring once. The sequencing used peripheral blood, collected on day 0 of AZD1222 vaccination. The receptors were sampled from an adult in good health.

The chain carries TRBV15 and TRBJ1-6; 7 bases are a match to TRBD1. The CDR3 covers 16 residues. Germline trimming cut 0 bases from V and 5 bases from J; bases unmatched to any gene: 4. Germline V gene lookup returns CDR1 LNHNV and CDR2 YYDKDF (reference sequence). The chain's CDR3 is CATSRDPTGNNSPLHF. The CDR3 nucleotides are TGTGCCACCAGCAGAGACCCGACAGGGAATAATTCACCCCTCCACTTT.

The gene calls are TRBV2 and TRBJ1-2; TRBD1 is a possible D gene (5 bases). Looked up from germline, CDR1 is SNHLY and CDR2 is FYNNEI. This CDR3 contains 13 residues. Trimming stripped 8 bases from V and 5 bases from J, with 15 bases between. The DNA for the CDR3 is TGTGCCAGCGCTGAATCGGGGGGGTATGGCTACACCTTC. Translation gives CASAESGGYGYTF.

The V gene is TRBV7-6, the J gene TRBJ2-1; tentative D call: TRBD2 (6 bases). Germline assignment: CDR1 SGHVS and CDR2 FNYEAQ. The CDR3 runs 16 residues. Trimming removed 5 bases from V and 5 bases from J, with 19 bases in between. This chain's CDR3 is CASSDSRLGGDNEQFF. CDR3 coding DNA: TGTGCCAGCAGCGATAGTCGACTAGGCGGTGACAATGAGCAGTTCTTC. Full variable domain (rest looked up from reference TRBV7-6 and TRBJ2-1): GAGVSQSPRYKVTKRGQDVALRCDPISGHVSLYWYRQALGQGPEFLTYFNYEAQQDKSGLPNDRFSAERPEGSISTLTIQRTEQRDSAMYRCASSDSRLGGDNEQFFGPGTRLTVL.

The chain couples TRBV11-2 to TRBJ2-5; D is perhaps TRBD1 (5 bases). The length of the CDR3 is 13 residues. V gave up 5 bases and J gave up 0 bases, with 7 bases separating them. Germline lookup yields CDR1 SGHAT and CDR2 FQNNGV. CDR3 in DNA: TGTGCCAGCAGCCCGACAGACCAAGAGACCCAGTACTTC. Translated: CASSPTDQETQYF.